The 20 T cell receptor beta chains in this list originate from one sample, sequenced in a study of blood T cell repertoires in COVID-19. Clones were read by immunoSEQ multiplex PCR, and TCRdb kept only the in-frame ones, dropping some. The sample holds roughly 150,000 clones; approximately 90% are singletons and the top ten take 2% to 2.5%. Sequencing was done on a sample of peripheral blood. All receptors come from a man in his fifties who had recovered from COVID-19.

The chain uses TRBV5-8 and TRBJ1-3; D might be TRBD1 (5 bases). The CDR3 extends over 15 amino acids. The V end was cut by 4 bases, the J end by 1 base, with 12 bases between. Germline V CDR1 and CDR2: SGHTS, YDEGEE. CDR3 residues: CASSPDRDSGNTIYF. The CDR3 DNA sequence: TGTGCCAGCAGCCCAGACAGAGATTCTGGAAACACCATATATTTT.

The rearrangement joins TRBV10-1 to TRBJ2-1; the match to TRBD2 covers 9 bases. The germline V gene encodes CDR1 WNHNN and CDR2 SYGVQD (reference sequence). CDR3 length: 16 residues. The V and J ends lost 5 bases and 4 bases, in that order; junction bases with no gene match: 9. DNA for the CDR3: TGCGCCAGCAGTCCTCTGACTAGCGGCGAATACAATGAGCAGTTCTTC. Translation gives CASSPLTSGEYNEQFF.

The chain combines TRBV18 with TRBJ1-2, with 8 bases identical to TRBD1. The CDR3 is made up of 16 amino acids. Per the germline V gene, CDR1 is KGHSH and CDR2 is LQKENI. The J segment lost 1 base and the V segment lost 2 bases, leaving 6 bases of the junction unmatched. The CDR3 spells CASSPKTGGNNYGYTF. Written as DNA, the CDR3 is TGTGCCAGCTCACCAAAAACAGGGGGTAATAACTATGGCTACACCTTC.

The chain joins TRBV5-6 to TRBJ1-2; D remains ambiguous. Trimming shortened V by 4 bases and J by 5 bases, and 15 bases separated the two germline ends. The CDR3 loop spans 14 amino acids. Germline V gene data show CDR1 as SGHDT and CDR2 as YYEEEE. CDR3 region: CASSPKAGKYGYTF. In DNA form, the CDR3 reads TGTGCCAGCAGCCCTAAAGCGGGGAAGTATGGCTACACCTTC. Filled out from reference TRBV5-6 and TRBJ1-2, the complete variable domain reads DAGVTQSPTHLIKTRGQQVTLRCSPKSGHDTVSWYQQALGQGPQFIFQYYEEEERQRGNFPDRFSGHQFPNYSSELNVNALLLGDSALYLCASSPKAGKYGYTFGSGTRLTVV.

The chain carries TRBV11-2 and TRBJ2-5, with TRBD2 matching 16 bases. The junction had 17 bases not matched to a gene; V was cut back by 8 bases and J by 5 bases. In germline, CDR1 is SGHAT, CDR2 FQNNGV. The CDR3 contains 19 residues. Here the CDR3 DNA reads TGTGCCAGCTCCCGGAGCCCTGGGACTAGCGGGAGGGTTCGGGAGACCCAGTACTTC. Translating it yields CASSRSPGTSGRVRETQYF.

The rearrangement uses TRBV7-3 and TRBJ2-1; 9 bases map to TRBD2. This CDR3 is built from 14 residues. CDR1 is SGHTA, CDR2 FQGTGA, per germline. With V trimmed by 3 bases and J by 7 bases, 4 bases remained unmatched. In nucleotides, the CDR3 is TGTGCCAGCAGCTTTGCGGGGGGGCGAAATGAGCAGTTCTTC. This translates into CASSFAGGRNEQFF.

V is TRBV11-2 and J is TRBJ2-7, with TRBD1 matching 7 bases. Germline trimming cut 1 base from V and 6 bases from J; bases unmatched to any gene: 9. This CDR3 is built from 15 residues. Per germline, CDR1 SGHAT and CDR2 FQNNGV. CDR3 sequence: CASSLVQGGQGEQYF. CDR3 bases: TGTGCCAGCAGCTTAGTCCAAGGGGGCCAGGGCGAGCAGTACTTC. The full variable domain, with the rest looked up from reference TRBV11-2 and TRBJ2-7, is EAGVAQSPRYKIIEKRQSVAFWCNPISGHATLYWYQQILGQGPKLLIQFQNNGVVDDSQLPKDRFSAERLKGVDSTLKIQPAKLEDSAVYLCASSLVQGGQGEQYFGPGTRLTVT.

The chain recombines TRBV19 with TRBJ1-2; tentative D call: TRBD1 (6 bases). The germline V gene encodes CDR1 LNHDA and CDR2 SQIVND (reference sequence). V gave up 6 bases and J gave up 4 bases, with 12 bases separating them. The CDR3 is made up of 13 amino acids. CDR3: CASRDSQIYGYTF. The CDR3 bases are TGTGCCAGTAGGGACAGTCAGATCTATGGCTACACCTTC.

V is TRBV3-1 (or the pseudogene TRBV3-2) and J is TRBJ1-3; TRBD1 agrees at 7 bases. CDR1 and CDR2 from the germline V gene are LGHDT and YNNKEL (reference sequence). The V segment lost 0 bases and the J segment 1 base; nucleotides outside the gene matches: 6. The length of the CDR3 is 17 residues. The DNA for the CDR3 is TGTGCCAGCAGCCAAGAAACCAGGGGGAAGTCTGGAAACACCATATATTTT. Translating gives CASSQETRGKSGNTIYF.

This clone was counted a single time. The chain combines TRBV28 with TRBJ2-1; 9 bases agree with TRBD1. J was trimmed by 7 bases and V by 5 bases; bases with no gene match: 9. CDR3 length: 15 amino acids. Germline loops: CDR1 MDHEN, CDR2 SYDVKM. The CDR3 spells CASSPGDRASNEQFF. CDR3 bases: TGTGCCAGCAGTCCCGGGGACAGGGCGTCAAATGAGCAGTTCTTC.

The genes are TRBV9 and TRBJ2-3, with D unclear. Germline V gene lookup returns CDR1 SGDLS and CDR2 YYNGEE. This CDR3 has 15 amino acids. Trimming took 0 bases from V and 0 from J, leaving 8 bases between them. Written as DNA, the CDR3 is TGTGCCAGCAGCGTAGGATCGGAGAGCACAGATACGCAGTATTTT. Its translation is CASSVGSESTDTQYF.

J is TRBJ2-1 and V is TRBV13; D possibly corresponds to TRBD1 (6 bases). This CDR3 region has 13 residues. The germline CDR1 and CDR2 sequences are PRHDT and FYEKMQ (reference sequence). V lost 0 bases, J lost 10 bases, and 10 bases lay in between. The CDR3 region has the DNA TGTGCCAGCAGCTTAGGGGGGGCCCCAGAGCAGTTCTTC. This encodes CASSLGGAPEQFF.

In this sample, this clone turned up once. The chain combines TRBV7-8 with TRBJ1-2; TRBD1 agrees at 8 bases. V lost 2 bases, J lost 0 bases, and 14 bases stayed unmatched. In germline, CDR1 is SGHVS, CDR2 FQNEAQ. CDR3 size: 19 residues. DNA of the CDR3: TGTGCCAGCAGCTTATCAGCGTTTGGGCGGACAGGGCCTAACTATGGCTACACCTTC. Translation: CASSLSAFGRTGPNYGYTF.

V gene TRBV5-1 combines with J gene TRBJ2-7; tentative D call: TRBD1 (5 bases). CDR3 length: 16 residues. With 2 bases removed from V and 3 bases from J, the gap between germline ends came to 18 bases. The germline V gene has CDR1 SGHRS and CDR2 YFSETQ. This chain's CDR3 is CASSFARVGLDYEQYF. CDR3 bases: TGCGCCAGCAGCTTCGCCCGGGTGGGGCTAGACTACGAGCAGTACTTC. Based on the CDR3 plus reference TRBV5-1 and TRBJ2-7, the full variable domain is KAGVTQTPRYLIKTRGQQVTLSCSPISGHRSVSWYQQTPGQGLQFLFEYFSETQRNKGNFPGRFSGRQFSNSRSEMNVSTLELGDSALYLCASSFARVGLDYEQYFGPGTRLTVT.

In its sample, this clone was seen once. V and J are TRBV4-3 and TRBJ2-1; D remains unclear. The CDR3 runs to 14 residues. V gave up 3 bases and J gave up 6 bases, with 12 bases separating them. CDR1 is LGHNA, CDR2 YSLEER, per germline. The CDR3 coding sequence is TGCGCCAGCAGCCAGGCTCTCAGTACCAATGAGCAGTTCTTC. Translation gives CASSQALSTNEQFF.

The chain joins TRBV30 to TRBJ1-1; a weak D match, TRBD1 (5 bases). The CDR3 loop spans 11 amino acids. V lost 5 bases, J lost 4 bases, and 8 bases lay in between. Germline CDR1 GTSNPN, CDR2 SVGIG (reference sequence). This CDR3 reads CAWLGGTEAFF. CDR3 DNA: TGTGCCTGGCTGGGGGGCACTGAAGCTTTCTTT.

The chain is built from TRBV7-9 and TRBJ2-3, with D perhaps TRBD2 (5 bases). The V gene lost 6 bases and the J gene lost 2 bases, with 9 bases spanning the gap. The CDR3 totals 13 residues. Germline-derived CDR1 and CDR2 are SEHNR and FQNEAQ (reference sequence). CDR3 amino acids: CASSQEDTDTQYF. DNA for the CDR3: TGTGCCAGCAGTCAGGAGGACACAGATACGCAGTATTTT.

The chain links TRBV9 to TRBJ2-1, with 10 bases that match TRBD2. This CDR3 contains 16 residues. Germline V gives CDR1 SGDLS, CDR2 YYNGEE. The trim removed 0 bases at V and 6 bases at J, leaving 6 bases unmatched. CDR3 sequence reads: CASSVGVAGGINEQFF. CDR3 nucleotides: TGTGCCAGCAGCGTAGGGGTAGCGGGAGGAATCAATGAGCAGTTCTTC.

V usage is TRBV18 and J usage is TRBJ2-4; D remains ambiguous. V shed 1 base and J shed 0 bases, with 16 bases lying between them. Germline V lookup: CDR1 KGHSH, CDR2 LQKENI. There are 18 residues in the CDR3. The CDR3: CASSPLFSPRGAKNIQYF. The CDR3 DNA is TGTGCCAGCTCACCACTCTTTTCCCCGCGCGGAGCCAAAAACATTCAGTACTTC.

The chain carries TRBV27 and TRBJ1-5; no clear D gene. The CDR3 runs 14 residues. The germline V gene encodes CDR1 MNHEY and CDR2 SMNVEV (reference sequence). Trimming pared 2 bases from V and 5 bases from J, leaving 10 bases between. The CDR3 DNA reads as TGTGCCAGCAGTTTAGGGAGGTTGGATCAGCCCCAGCATTTT. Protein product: CASSLGRLDQPQHF.